This TCR beta chain was identified during a study of CXCR3-negative and CXCR3-positive naive CD8 T cells (dated by TCRdb to about 2019). In the study overall: In total, about 130 million TRB reads were obtained, or roughly 1.5 +/- 0.3 million reads per library. The diversity and physicochemical repertoire analyses included 11 donors pooled from two independent experiments. The TRBV-TRBJ cluster analysis covered naive subsets from several donors and memory cells from 3 donors.

The run used a NextSeq 550. The Human TCR Profiling Kit (MiLaboratory) was used to prepare UMI-labeled 5' RACE TRB cDNA libraries. cDNA synthesis used the entire amount of extracted RNA, and PCR amplification then used the entire amount of cDNA produced. The libraries were made side by side, with each library going through the same number of PCR cycles. Processing in the source paper ran as follows. MIGEC and MiXCR extracted about 50,000 +/- 10,000 unique UMI-labeled TRB cDNA molecules per library, requiring at least two reads per UMI. An average of roughly 40,000 +/- 10,000 functional in-frame TRB CDR3 nucleotide clonotypes without stop codons was found per library. Diversity metrics, including normalized Shannon-Wiener and Chao1, were computed in VDJtools after downsampling to 5000 UMI-labeled TRB molecules per sample. Clonotype-size-weighted physicochemical properties of the central five CDR3 residues (interaction energy, strength, volume and Kidera factor 4) were computed in VDJtools. Each entry corresponds to one CDR3 protein sequence from reads that TCRdb reprocessed, and DNA is not given. The V and J calls were determined by TCRdb, not by the authors. The table kept for this sample lists more than 50,000 distinct CDR3 sequences. The top ten clonotypes cover about 0.43% of the sample.

Each CD8+ T cell subset was flow-sorted in triplicate, and 300,000 or so cells per subset were placed directly into RLT lysis buffer. Naive CD8+ T cells were defined stringently as CD45RO-CCR7+CD27+CD95- to exclude memory contaminants. Peripheral blood mononuclear cells were isolated from buffy coats using standard density gradient centrifugation. Naive CXCR3-negative and CXCR3-positive CD8+ T cells were flow-sorted using a FACSAria III. Total RNA was extracted from sorted cells using an RNeasy Mini Kit. Findings and caveats that apply to the study as a whole: Within the same donor, TRBV-TRBJ usage looked similar between naive CXCR3-negative and CXCR3-positive cells, but memory cells had distinct patterns. CXCR3 expression partially decreased after cryopreservation, so most assays used freshly isolated PBMCs. Repertoire diversity was comparably high in both naive subsets but much lower in memory CD8+ T cells. TRB CDR3s from CXCR3-positive naive cells showed higher hydrophobicity (lower Kidera factor 4), lower energy, and higher strength and volume indices than CXCR3-negative naive cells. Surface CD5, linked to self-reactivity in mice, was comparable between naive subsets; TCR interaction strength was therefore also inferred from TRB CDR3 physicochemical properties.

CDR3 length: 14 amino acids, cysteine to phenylalanine. DNA was not recorded. CDR1 MNHEY and CDR2 SVGEGT were looked up in the germline V gene. Remarks on this clonotype: What this receptor recognizes is not known.

The rearrangement combines TRBV6-2 or TRBV6-3 with TRBJ2-3; as DNA is missing, the TRBD1 call by TCRdb cannot be tested. The sequence came from a human donor in good health. Some clones in this sample may be carry-over from other donors' samples. The source material was naive CXCR3- CD8+ T cells from blood. The cell subset or site label corresponds to: CD45RO-CCR7+CD27+CD95- naive CD8+ T cells lacking CXCR3 (TNR3-). CDR3 region: CASSYPPGPNTQYF.